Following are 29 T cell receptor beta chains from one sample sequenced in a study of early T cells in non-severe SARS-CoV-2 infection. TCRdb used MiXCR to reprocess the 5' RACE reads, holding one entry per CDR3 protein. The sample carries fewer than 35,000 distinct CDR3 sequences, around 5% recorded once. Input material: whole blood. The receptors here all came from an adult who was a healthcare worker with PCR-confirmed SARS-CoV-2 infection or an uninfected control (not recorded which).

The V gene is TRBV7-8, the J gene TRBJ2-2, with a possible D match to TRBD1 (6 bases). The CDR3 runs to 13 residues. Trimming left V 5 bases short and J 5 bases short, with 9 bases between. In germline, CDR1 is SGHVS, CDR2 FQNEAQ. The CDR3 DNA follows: TGTGCCAGCAGCACTGACAGGACCGGGGAGCTGTTTTTT. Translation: CASSTDRTGELFF. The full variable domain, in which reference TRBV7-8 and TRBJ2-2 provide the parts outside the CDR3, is GAGVSQSPRYKVAKRGQDVALRCDPISGHVSLFWYQQALGQGPEFLTYFQNEAQLDKSGLPSDRFFAERPEGSVSTLKIQRTQQEDSAVYLCASSTDRTGELFFGEGSRLTVL.

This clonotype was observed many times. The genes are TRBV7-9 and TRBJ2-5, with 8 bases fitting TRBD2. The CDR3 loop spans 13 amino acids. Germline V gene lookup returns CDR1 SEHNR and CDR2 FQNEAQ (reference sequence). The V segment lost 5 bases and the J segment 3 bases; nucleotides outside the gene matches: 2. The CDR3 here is CASSPGLEETQYF. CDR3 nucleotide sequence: TGTGCCAGCAGCCCGGGACTAGAAGAGACCCAGTACTTC.

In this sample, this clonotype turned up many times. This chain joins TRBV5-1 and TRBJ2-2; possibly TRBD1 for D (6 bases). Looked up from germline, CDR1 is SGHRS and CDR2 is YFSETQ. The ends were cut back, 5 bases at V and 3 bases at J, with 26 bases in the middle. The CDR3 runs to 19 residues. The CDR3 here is CASSPLSRAYKGDTGELFF. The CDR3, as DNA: TGCGCCAGCAGTCCACTCTCTCGCGCTTACAAGGGGGACACCGGGGAGCTGTTTTTT. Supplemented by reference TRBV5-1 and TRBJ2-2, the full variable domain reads KAGVTQTPRYLIKTRGQQVTLSCSPISGHRSVSWYQQTPGQGLQFLFEYFSETQRNKGNFPGRFSGRQFSNSRSEMNVSTLELGDSALYLCASSPLSRAYKGDTGELFFGEGSRLTVL.

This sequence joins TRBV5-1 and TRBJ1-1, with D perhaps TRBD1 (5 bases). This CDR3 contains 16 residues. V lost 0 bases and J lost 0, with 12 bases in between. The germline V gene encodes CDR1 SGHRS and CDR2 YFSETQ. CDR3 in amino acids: CASSLGQSSMNTEAFF. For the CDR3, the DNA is TGCGCCAGCAGCTTGGGACAGAGCTCCATGAACACTGAAGCTTTCTTT.

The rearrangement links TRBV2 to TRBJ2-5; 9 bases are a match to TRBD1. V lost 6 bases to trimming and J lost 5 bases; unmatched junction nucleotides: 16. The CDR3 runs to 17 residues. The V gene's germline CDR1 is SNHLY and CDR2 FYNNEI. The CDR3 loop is CASSHNFQQGAEETQYF. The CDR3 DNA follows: TGTGCCAGCAGCCATAACTTCCAACAGGGGGCAGAGGAGACCCAGTACTTC.

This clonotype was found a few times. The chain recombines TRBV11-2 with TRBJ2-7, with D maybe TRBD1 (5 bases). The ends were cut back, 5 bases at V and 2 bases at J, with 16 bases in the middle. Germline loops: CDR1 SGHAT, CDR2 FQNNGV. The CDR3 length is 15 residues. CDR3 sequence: CASSLAETVAYEQYF. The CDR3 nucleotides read TGTGCCAGCAGCCTTGCCGAGACAGTAGCCTACGAGCAGTACTTC.

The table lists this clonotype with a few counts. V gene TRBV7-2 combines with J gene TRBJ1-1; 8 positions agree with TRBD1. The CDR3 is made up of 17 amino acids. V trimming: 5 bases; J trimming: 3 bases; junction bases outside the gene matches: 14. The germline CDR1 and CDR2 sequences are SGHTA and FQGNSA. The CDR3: CASSLPIQGGWDTEAFF. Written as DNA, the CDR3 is TGTGCCAGCAGCCTTCCTATACAGGGGGGCTGGGACACTGAAGCTTTCTTT.

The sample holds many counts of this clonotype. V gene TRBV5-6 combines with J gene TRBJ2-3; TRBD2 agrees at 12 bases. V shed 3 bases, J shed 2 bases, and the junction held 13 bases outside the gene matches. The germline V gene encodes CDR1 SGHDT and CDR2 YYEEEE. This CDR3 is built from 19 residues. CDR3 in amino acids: CASSSLFTTSGGHTDTQYF. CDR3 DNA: TGTGCCAGCAGCTCCCTATTCACGACTAGCGGGGGACACACAGATACGCAGTATTTT.

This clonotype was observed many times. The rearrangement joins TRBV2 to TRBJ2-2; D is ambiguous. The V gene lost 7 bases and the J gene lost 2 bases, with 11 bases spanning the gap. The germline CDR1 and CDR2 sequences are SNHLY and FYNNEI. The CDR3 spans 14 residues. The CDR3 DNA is TGTGCCAGCATGGCCCGTGGCAACACCGGGGAGCTGTTTTTT. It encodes CASMARGNTGELFF.

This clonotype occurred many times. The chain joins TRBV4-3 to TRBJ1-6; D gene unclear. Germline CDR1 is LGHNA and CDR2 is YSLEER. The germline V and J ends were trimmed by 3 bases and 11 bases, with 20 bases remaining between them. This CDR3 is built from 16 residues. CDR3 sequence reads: CASSQSSILGQTPLHF. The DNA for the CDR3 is TGCGCCAGCAGCCAGTCGTCCATTCTGGGCCAAACACCCCTCCACTTT.

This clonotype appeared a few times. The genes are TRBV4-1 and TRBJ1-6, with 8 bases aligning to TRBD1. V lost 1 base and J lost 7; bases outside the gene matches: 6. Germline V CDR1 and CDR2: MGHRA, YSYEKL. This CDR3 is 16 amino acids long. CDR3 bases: TGCGCCAGCAGCCAAGTCCAGGGGGCTACGAATTCACCCCTCCACTTT. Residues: CASSQVQGATNSPLHF.

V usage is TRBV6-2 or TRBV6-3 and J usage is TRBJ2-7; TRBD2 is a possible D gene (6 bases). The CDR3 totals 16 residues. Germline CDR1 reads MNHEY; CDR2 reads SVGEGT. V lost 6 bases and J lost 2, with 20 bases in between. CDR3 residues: CASSLSVEGTTYEQYF. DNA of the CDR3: TGTGCCAGCAGCCTATCTGTGGAGGGGACCACCTACGAGCAGTACTTC.

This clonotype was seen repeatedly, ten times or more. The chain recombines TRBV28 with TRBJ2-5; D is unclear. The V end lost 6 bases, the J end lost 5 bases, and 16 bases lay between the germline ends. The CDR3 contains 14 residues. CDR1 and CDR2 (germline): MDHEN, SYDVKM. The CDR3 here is CASSNVSLQETQYF. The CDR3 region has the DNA TGTGCCAGCAGCAACGTCAGTCTCCAGGAGACCCAGTACTTC. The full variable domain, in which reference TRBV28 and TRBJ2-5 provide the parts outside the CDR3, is DVKVTQSSRYLVKRTGEKVFLECVQDMDHENMFWYRQDPGLGLRLIYFSYDVKMKEKGDIPEGYSVSREKKERFSLILESASTNQTSMYLCASSNVSLQETQYFGPGTRLLVL.

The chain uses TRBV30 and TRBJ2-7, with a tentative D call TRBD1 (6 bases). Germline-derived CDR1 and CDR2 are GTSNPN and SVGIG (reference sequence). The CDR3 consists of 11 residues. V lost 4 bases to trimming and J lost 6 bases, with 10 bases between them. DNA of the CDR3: TGTGCCTGGAAGGGACATGCCGAGCAGTACTTC. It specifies CAWKGHAEQYF.

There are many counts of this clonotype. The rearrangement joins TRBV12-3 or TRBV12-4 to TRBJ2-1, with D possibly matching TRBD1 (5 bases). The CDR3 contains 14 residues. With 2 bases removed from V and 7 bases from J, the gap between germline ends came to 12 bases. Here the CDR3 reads CASSLRGLGNEQFF. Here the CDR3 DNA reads TGTGCCAGCAGTTTAAGGGGCCTGGGTAATGAGCAGTTCTTC.

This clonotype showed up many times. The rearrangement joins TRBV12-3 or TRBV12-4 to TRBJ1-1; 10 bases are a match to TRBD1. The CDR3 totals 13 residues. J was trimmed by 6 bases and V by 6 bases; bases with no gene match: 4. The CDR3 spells CASSQTGGSEAFF. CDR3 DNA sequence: TGTGCCAGCAGCCAGACAGGGGGCTCTGAAGCTTTCTTT.

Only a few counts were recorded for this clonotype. CDR3 nucleotides: TGTGCCAGCAGCTTATCTGGGACAGTCTCTCTTCAGTACTTC. This sequence encodes CASSLSGTVSLQYF. The J gene is TRBJ2-4, the V gene TRBV7-2; 7 nucleotides align to TRBD1. The length of the CDR3 is 14 residues. The germline CDR1 and CDR2 sequences are SGHTA and FQGNSA. V lost 2 bases and J lost 11; bases outside the gene matches: 9.

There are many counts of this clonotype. As DNA, the CDR3 is TGTGCCAGCAGTTTACCCCTTGGGGGAGAGACCCAGTACTTC. The encoded protein is CASSLPLGGETQYF. This chain links TRBV28 with TRBJ2-5, with D perhaps TRBD1 or TRBD2 (5 bases each). Between the trimmed V and J ends, which lost 2 bases and 4 bases, there was a span of 11 bases. The germline gives CDR1 MDHEN, CDR2 SYDVKM. The CDR3 loop spans 14 amino acids.

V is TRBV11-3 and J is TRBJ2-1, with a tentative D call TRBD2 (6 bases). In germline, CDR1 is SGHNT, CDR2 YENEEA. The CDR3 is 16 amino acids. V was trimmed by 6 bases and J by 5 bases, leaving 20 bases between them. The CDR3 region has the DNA TGTGCCAGCAGTTCGACCGGGACTGACCCCCACAATGAGCAGTTCTTC. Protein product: CASSSTGTDPHNEQFF.

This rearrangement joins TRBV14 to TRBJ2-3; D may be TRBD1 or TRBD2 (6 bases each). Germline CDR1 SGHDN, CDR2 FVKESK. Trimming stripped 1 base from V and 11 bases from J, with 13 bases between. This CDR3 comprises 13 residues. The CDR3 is CASSQVLQGGQYF. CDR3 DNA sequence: TGTGCCAGCAGCCAAGTGCTACAGGGAGGGCAGTATTTT.

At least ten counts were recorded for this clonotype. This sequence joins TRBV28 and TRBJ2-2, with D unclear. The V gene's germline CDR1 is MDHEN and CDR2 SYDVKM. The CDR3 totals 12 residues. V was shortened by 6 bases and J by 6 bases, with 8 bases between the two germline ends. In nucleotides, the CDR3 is TGTGCCAGCAGGCCACCGGCCGGGGAGCTGTTTTTT. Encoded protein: CASRPPAGELFF. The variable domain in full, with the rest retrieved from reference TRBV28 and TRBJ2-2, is DVKVTQSSRYLVKRTGEKVFLECVQDMDHENMFWYRQDPGLGLRLIYFSYDVKMKEKGDIPEGYSVSREKKERFSLILESASTNQTSMYLCASRPPAGELFFGEGSRLTVL.

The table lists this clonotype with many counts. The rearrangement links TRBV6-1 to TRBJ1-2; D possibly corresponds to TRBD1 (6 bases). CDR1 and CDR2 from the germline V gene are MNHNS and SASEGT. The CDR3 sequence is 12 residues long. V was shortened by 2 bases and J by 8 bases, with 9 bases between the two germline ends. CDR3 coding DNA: TGTGCCAGCAGTGAAAGACAGGACGGCTACACCTTC. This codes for CASSERQDGYTF.

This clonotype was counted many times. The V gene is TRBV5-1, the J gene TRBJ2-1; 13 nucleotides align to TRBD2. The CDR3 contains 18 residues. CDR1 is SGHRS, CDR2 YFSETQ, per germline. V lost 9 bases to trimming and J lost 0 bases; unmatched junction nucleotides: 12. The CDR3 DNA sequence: TGCGCCACCTACCCCGGACTAGCGGGGGCCCCCTCCTACAATGAGCAGTTCTTC. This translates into CATYPGLAGAPSYNEQFF.

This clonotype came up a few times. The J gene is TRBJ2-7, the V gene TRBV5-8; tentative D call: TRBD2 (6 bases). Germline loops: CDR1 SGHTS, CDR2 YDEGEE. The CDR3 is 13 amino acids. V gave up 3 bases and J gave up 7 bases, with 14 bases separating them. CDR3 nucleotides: TGTGCCAGCAGCTCGGGTGCGGGGATGGAGCAGTACTTC. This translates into CASSSGAGMEQYF. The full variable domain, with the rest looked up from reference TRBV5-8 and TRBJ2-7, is EAGVTQSPTHLIKTRGQQATLRCSPISGHTSVYWYQQALGLGLQFLLWYDEGEERNRGNFPPRFSGRQFPNYSSELNVNALELEDSALYLCASSSGAGMEQYFGPGTRLTVT.

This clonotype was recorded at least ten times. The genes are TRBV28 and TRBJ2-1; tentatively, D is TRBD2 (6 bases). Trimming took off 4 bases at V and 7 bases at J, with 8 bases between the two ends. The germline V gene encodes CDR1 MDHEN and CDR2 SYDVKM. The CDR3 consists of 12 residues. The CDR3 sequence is CASSSGRNEQFF. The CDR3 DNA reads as TGTGCCAGCAGTTCAGGGAGGAATGAGCAGTTCTTC.

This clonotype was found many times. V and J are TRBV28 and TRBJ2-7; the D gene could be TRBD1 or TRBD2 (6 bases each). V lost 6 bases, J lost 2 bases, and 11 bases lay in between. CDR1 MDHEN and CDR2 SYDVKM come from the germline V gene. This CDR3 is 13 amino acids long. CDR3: CASRRGATYEQYF. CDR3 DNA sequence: TGTGCCAGCAGAAGGGGGGCCACCTACGAGCAGTACTTC.

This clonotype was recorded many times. The CDR3 DNA reads TGTGCCAGCTACTCGGGCGTATACGAGCAGTACTTC. This encodes CASYSGVYEQYF. This chain joins TRBV6-5 and TRBJ2-7; D unresolved. Between the trimmed V and J ends, which lost 8 bases and 4 bases, there was a span of 12 bases. Germline V gene data show CDR1 as MNHEY and CDR2 as SVGAGI. This CDR3 is built from 12 residues.

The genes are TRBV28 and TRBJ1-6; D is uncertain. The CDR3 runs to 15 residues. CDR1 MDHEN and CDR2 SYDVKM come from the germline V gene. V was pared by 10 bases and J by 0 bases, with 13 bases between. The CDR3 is CATLRDSSYNSPLHF. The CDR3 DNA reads TGTGCCACCCTCCGAGATAGCTCCTATAATTCACCCCTCCACTTT.

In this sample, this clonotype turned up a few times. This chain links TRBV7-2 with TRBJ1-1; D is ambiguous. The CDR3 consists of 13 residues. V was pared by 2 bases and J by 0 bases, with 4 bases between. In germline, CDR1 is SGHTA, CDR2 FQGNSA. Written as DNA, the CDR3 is TGTGCCAGCAGCTTAATGATGAACACTGAAGCTTTCTTT. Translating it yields CASSLMMNTEAFF.